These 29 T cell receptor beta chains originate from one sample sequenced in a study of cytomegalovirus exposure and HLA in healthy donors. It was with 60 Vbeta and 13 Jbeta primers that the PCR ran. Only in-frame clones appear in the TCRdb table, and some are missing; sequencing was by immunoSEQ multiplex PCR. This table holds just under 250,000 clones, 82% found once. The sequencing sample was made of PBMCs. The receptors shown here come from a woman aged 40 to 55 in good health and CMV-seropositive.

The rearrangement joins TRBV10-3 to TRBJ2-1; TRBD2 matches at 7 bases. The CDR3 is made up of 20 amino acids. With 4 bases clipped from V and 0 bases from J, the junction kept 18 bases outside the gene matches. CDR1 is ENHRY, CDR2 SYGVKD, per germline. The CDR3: CAISATLAGARLTSYNEQFF. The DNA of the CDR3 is TGTGCCATCAGTGCTACTTTGGCGGGAGCAAGGTTGACCTCCTACAATGAGCAGTTCTTC.

The CDR3 nucleotides read TGTGCCAGTAGTGGCCGAGCTAGCGGTGGCTACAATGAGCAGTTCTTC. Translation gives CASSGRASGGYNEQFF. The V call is TRBV19, the J call TRBJ2-1; TRBD2 matches at 7 bases. This CDR3 has 16 amino acids. J gave up 3 bases and V 5 bases, and 10 bases lay outside the gene matches. CDR1 LNHDA and CDR2 SQIVND come from the germline V gene (reference sequence).

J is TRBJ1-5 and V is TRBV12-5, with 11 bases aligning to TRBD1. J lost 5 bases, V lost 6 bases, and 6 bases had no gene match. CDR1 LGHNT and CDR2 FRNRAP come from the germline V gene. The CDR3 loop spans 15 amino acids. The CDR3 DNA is TGTGCTAGTGGCCTACCGGGACAGGGGGATCAGCCCCAGCATTTT. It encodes CASGLPGQGDQPQHF.

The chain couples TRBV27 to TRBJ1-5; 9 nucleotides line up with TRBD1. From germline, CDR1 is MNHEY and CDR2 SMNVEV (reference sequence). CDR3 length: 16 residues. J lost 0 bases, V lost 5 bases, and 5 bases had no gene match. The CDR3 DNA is TGTGCCAGCAGTAGGACAGGGGCGTATAGCAATCAGCCCCAGCATTTT. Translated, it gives CASSRTGAYSNQPQHF.

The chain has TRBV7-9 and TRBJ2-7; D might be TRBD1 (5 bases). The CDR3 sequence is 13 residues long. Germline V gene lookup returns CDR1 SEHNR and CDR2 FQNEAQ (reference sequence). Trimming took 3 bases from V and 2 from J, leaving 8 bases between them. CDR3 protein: CASSFQGPYEQYF. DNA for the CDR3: TGTGCCAGCAGCTTTCAGGGCCCCTACGAGCAGTACTTC.

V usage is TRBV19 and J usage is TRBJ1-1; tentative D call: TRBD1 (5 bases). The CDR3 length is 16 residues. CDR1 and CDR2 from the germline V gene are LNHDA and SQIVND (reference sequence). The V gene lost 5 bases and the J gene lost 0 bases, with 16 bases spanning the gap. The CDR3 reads CASSRPRTSLNTEAFF. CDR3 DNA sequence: TGTGCCAGTAGTCGCCCCCGGACAAGCCTGAACACTGAAGCTTTCTTT.

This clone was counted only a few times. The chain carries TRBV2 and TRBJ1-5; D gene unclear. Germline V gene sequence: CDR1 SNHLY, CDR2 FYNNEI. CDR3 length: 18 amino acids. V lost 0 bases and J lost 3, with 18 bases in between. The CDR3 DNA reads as TGTGCCAGCAGTGAAGCGATGGTGAGGGAGGGCCTCAATCAGCCCCAGCATTTT. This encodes CASSEAMVREGLNQPQHF.

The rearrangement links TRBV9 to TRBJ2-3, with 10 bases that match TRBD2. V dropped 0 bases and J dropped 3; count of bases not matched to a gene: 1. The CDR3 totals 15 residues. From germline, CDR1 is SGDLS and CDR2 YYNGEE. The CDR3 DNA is TGTGCCAGCAGCGTAGAGGGACTAGCGACAGATACGCAGTATTTT. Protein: CASSVEGLATDTQYF. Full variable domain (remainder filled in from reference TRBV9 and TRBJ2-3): DSGVTQTPKHLITATGQRVTLRCSPRSGDLSVYWYQQSLDQGLQFLIQYYNGEERAKGNILERFSAQQFPDLHSELNLSSLELGDSALYFCASSVEGLATDTQYFGPGTRLTVL.

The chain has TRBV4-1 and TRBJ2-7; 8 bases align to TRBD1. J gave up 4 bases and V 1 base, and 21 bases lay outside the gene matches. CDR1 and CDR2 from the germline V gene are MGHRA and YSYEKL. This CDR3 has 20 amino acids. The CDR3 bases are TGCGCCAGCAGCCAAGGGGTGCGTATCTCCAGGGAGGACAGGGTGTACGAGCAGTACTTC. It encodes CASSQGVRISREDRVYEQYF.

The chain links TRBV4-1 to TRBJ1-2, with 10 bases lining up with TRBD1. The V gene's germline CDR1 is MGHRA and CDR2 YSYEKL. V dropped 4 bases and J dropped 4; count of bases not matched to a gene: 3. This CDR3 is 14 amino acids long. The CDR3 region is CASSRTGGVYGYTF. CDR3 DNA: TGCGCCAGCAGCCGGACAGGGGGGGTCTATGGCTACACCTTC.

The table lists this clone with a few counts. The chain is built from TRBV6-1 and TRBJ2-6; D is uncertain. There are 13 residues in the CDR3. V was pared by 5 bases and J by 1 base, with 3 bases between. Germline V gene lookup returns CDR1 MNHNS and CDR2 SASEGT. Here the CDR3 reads CASSTSGANVLTF. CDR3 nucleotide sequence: TGTGCCAGCAGTACATCTGGGGCCAACGTCCTGACTTTC.

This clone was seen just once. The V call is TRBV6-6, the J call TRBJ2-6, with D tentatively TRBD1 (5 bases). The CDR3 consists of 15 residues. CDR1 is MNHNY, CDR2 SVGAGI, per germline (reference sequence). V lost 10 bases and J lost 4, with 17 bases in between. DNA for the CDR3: TGTGCCATCCAGGCCCAGGGTTCAGGGGCCAACGTCCTGACTTTC. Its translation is CAIQAQGSGANVLTF.

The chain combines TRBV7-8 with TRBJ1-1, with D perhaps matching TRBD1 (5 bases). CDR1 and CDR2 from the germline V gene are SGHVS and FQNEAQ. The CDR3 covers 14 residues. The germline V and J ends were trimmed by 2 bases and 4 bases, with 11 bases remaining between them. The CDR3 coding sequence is TGTGCCAGCAGCTTAATTCGGCAGGGCACTGAAGCTTTCTTT. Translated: CASSLIRQGTEAFF.

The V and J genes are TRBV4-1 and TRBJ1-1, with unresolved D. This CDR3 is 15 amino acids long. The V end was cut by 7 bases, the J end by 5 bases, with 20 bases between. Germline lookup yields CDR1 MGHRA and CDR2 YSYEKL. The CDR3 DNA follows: TGCGCCAGCATCAACCCCCTGAGGCGGGATACTGAAGCTTTCTTT. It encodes CASINPLRRDTEAFF.

The CDR3 nucleotides are TGTGCCAGCAGTTCCACCCCCCCAGGGTACGAAAAACTGTTTTTT. Translating gives CASSSTPPGYEKLFF. The rearrangement links TRBV6-5 to TRBJ1-4; weak D call: TRBD1 (5 bases). The germline V gene encodes CDR1 MNHEY and CDR2 SVGAGI. Trimming left V 4 bases short and J 8 bases short, with 17 bases between. The CDR3 runs to 15 residues.

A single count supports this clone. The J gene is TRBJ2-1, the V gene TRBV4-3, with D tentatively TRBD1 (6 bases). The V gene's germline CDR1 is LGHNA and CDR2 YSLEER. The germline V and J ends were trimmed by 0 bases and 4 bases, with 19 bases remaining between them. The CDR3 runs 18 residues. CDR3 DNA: TGCGCCAGCAGCCAAGATCTAAGGGGGTCGGGCCGTTACAATGAGCAGTTCTTC. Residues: CASSQDLRGSGRYNEQFF.

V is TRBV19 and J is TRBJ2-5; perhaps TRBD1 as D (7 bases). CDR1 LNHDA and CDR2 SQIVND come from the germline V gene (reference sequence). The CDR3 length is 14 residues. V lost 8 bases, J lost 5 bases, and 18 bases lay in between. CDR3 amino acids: CASGQGGGGETQYF. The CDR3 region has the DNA TGTGCCAGTGGCCAGGGGGGTGGAGGGGAGACCCAGTACTTC.

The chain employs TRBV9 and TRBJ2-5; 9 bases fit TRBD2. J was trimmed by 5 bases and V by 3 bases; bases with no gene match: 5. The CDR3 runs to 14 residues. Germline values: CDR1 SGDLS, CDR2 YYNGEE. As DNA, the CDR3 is TGTGCCAGCAGCGCCGGGACTAGCCGCGAGACCCAGTACTTC. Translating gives CASSAGTSRETQYF.

The CDR3 sequence is CASSLGQGIDEQYF. CDR3 sequence (DNA): TGTGCCAGCAGTTTGGGACAGGGGATCGACGAGCAGTACTTC. The chain is built from TRBV27 and TRBJ2-7, with 10 positions matching TRBD1. Germline values: CDR1 MNHEY, CDR2 SMNVEV (reference sequence). The ends lost 3 bases at V and 5 bases at J; junction bases unmatched: 4. The CDR3 has 14 residues.

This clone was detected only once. The CDR3 DNA reads TGTGCCACCGCACAGGGACCTAATAGCAATCAGCCCCAGCATTTT. Amino acids: CATAQGPNSNQPQHF. The chain is built from TRBV19 and TRBJ1-5; possible D gene TRBD1, 6 bases. The CDR3 runs to 15 residues. With 10 bases removed from V and 0 bases from J, the gap between germline ends came to 16 bases. Per the germline V gene, CDR1 is LNHDA and CDR2 is SQIVND (reference sequence).

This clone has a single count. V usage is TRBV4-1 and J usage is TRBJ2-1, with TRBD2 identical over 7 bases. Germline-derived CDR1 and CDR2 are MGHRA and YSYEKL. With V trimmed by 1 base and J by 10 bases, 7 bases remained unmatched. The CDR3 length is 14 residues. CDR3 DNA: TGCGCCAGCAGCCAAGCTCCGACTAGCCGGGAGCAGTTCTTC. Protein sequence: CASSQAPTSREQFF.

The CDR3 protein is CASSLESYGNQPQHF. The DNA for the CDR3 is TGTGCCAGCAGCTTAGAGAGTTATGGCAATCAGCCCCAGCATTTT. The gene calls are TRBV7-2 and TRBJ1-5; unclear D gene. The CDR3 is 15 residues long. CDR1 and CDR2 from the germline V gene are SGHTA and FQGNSA. V shed 1 base and J shed 2 bases, with 9 bases lying between them.

In DNA, the CDR3 is TGCGCCAGCAGCCCCGGGTTCGGAGTCTACGAGCAGTACTTC. Translating it yields CASSPGFGVYEQYF. The chain has TRBV4-3 and TRBJ2-7; D not resolved. Trimming removed 4 bases from V and 3 bases from J, with 13 bases in between. CDR3 length: 14 residues. Looked up from germline, CDR1 is LGHNA and CDR2 is YSLEER.

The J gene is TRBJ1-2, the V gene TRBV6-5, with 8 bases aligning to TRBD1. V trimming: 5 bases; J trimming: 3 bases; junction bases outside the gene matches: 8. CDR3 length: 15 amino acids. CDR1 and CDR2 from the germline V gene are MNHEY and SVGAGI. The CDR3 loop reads CASSRSGGADYGYTF. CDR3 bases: TGTGCCAGCAGTCGTTCAGGGGGCGCGGACTATGGCTACACCTTC.

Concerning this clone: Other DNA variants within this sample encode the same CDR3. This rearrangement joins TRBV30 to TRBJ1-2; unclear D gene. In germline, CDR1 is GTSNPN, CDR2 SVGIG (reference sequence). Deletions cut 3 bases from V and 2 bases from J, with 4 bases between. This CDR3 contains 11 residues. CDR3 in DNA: TGTGCCTGGAGCTTAAACTATGGCTACACCTTC. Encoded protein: CAWSLNYGYTF.

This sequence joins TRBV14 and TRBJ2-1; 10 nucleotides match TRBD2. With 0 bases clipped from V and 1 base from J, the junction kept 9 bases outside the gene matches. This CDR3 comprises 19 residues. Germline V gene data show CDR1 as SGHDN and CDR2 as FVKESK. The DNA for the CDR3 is TGTGCCAGCAGCCAAGATGCCCCGCTAGCGGGGGTTTCCTACAATGAGCAGTTCTTC. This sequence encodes CASSQDAPLAGVSYNEQFF.

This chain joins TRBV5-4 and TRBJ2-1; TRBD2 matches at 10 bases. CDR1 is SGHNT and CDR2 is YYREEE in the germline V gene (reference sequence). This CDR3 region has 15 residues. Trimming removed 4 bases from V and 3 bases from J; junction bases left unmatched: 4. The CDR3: CASSRSGGFYNEQFF. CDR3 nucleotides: TGTGCCAGCAGCCGTAGCGGGGGGTTCTACAATGAGCAGTTCTTC. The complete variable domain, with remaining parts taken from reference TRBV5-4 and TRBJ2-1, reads ETGVTQSPTHLIKTRGQQVTLRCSSQSGHNTVSWYQQALGQGPQFIFQYYREEENGRGNFPPRFSGLQFPNYSSELNVNALELDDSALYLCASSRSGGFYNEQFFGPGTRLTVL.

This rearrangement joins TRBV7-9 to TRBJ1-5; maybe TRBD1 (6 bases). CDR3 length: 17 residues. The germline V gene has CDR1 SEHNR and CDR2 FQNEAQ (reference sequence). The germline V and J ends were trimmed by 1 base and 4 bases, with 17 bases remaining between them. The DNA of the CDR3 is TGTGCCAGCAGCTTAGGGGGTCGGGGGGCGGATAATCAGCCCCAGCATTTT. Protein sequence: CASSLGGRGADNQPQHF.

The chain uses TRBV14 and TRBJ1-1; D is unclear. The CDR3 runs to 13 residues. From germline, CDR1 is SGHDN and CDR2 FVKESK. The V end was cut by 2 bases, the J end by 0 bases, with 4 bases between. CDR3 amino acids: CASSQLLNTEAFF. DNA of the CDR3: TGTGCCAGCAGCCAACTACTGAACACTGAAGCTTTCTTT.